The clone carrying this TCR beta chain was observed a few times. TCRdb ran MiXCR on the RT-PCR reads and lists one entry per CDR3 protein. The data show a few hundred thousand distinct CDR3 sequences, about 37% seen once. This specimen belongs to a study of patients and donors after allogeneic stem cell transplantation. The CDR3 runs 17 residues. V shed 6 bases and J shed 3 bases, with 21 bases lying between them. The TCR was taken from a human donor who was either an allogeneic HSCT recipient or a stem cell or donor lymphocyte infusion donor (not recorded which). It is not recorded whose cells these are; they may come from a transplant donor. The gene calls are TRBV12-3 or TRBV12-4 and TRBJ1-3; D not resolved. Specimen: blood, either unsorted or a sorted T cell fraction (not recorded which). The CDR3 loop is CASSLRRPGSYGNTIYF. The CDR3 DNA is TGTGCCAGCAGCCTCAGGCGGCCGGGTTCATATGGAAACACCATATATTTT.